Listed here is a single T cell receptor (beta chain). Its antigen is as yet unknown. The CDR3 spans 14 residues. Trimming pared 0 bases from V and 3 bases from J, leaving 6 bases between. Germline assignment: CDR1 LNHNV and CDR2 YYDKDF (reference sequence). Measured with immunoSEQ multiplex PCR; TCRdb has only the in-frame clones, and not every one. The sample has 10,000 to 15,000 clones; around four fifths are singletons. The record originates from a study of PD-1 blockade in classical Hodgkin lymphoma. Turning to the study itself: A 3 mg/kg intravenous dose of nivolumab was received by patients every 2 weeks. Broader study findings: Sources of repertoire differences remain undefined, possibly disease activity or prior therapy. By C4D1 there was a significant rise in CD4+ TCR diversity but not in CD8+ TCR diversity. Nivolumab initiation under 1 year post-ASCT meant exclusion.

Every patient had relapsed following autologous stem cell transplantation, and cohorts differed in brentuximab vedotin exposure. Investigators obtained CD8+ T cells from thawed PBMCs by magnetic negative selection. The source is a human donor with classical Hodgkin lymphoma. The chain joins TRBV15 to TRBJ1-3; no clear D. The specimen comprised CD8+ T cells from blood, sampled at baseline. This CDR3 reads CATSREGYGNTIYF. CDR3 nucleotides: TGTGCCACCAGCAGAGAAGGGTATGGAAACACCATATATTTT. The entire variable domain, with the rest obtained from reference TRBV15 and TRBJ1-3, is as follows: DAMVIQNPRYQVTQFGKPVTLSCSQTLNHNVMYWYQQKSSQAPKLLFHYYDKDFNNEADTPDNFQSRRPNTSFCFLDIRSPGLGDTAMYLCATSREGYGNTIYFGEGSWLTVV.